The source of this TCR beta chain is a study of cytomegalovirus exposure and HLA in healthy donors. Overall study results and limits: Across all donors, roughly uniform sequencing depth was an assumption of the presence/absence analyses.

The PCR used 60 Vbeta and 13 Jbeta primers. This table comes from immunoSEQ multiplex PCR, and its TCRdb copy is limited to in-frame clones, with some not included. Of 200,000 or so clones in the sample, 75% to 80% were seen once. A remark on this clone: Its target is not known.

V lost 3 bases to trimming and J lost 3 bases, with 15 bases between them. Germline loops: CDR1 SGHTA, CDR2 FQGTGA. The length of the CDR3 is 15 residues. This receptor was taken from a man aged 18-30 years in good health and CMV-seronegative. This chain links TRBV7-3 with TRBJ2-7; D is uncertain. What was sequenced was PBMCs. The CDR3, as DNA: TGTGCCAGCAGCTTGATGGGCCGTGGTATCTACGAGCAGTACTTC. Translated: CASSLMGRGIYEQYF.